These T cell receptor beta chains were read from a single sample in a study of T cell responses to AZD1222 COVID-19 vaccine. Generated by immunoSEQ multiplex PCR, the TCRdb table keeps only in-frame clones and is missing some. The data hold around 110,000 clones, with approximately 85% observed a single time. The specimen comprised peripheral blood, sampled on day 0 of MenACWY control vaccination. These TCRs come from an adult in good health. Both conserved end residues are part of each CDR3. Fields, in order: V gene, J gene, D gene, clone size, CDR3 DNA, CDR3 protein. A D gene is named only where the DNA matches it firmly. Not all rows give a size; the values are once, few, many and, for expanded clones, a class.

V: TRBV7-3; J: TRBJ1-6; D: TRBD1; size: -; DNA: TGTGCCAGCAGGCAAAGGGGGACAGCGGAAAATTCACCCCTCCACTTT; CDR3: CASRQRGTAENSPLHF
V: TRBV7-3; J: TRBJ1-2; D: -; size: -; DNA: TGTGCCAGCAGCTTAAATTCGGACGGCGTCTCAAGCTACACCTTC; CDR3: CASSLNSDGVSSYTF
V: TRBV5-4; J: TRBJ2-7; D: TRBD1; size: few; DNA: TGTGCCAGCAGCTCGATCCAGGGGGACTACGAGCAGTACTTC; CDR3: CASSSIQGDYEQYF
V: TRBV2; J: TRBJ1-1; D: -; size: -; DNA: TGTGCCAGCAGACGAATTTTCACTGAAGCTTTCTTT; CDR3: CASRRIFTEAFF
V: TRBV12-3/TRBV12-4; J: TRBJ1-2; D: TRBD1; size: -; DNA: TGTGCCAGCACCCTGGGACAGGGACAGGGCTACACCTTC; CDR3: CASTLGQGQGYTF
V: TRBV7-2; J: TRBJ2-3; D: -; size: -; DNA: TGTGCCAGCAGTCCCCAGGGTGATACGCAGTATTTT; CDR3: CASSPQGDTQYF
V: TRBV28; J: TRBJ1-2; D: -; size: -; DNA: TGTGCCAGCAGTTCTCCTCACCCGACCGAGAACTATGGCTACACCTTC; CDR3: CASSSPHPTENYGYTF
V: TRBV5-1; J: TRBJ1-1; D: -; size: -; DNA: TGCGCCAGCAGCTCCCGTCGGGGGGTGCGCGATGAAGCTTTCTTT; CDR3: CASSSRRGVRDEAFF
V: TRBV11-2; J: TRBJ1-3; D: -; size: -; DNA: TGTGCCAGCAGCTTAGGAAACACCATATATTTT; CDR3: CASSLGNTIYF
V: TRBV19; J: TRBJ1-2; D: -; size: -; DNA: TGTGCCAGTAAGAACAGGGCCGGCGGCTATGGCTACACCTTC; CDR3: CASKNRAGGYGYTF
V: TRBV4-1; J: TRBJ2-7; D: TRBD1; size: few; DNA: TGCGCCAGCAGCCAAGTGGGACAGACCTACGAGCAGTACTTC; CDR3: CASSQVGQTYEQYF
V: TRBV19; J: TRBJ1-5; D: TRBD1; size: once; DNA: TGTGCCAGTAGTACCCGACCAGGGGGTGCCTATCAGCCCCAGCATTTT; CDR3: CASSTRPGGAYQPQHF
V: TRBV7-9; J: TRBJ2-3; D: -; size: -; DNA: TGTGCCAGCAGCTATGGGGGGTCAGATACGCAGTATTTT; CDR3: CASSYGGSDTQYF
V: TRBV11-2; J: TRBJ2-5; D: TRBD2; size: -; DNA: TGTGCCAGCAGCTCCCGCCCTAAGCGGGGAGAGGAGACCCAGTACTTC; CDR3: CASSSRPKRGEETQYF
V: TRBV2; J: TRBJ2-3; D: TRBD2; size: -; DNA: TGTGCCAGCAGTGACCAGCGGGGGGATCGATCGTATTTT; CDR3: CASSDQRGDRSYF
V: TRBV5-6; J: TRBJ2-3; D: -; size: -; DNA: TGTGCCAGCAGCTTGGGATCGCACAGTCCCACAGATACGCAGTATTTT; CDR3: CASSLGSHSPTDTQYF
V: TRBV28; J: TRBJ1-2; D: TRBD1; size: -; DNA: TGTGCCAGCAGGAGACAGGGATATGGCTACACCTTC; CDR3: CASRRQGYGYTF
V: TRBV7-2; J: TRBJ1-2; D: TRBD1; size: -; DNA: TGTGCCAGCAGCGGGGACAGCTCTAACTATGGCTACACCTTC; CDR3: CASSGDSSNYGYTF
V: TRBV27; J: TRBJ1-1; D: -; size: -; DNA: TGTGCCAGCAGTCCTTATCGGACCCCTGATAAAGCTTTCTTT; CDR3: CASSPYRTPDKAFF
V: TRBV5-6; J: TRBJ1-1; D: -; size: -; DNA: TGTGCCAGCAGCTTGCTGAACACTGAAGCTTTCTTT; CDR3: CASSLLNTEAFF
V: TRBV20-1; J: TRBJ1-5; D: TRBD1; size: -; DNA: TGCAGTGCTAGTCTTGGACAGGGGAGGAATCAGCCCCAGCATTTT; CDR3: CSASLGQGRNQPQHF
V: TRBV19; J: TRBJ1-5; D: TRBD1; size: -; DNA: TGTGCCAGTAGTAGTGACAGGGGGCGCGATCAGCCCCAGCATTTT; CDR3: CASSSDRGRDQPQHF
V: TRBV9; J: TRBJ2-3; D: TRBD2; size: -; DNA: TGTGCCAGCAGCTTGACTAGCGGTATAAGCACAGATACGCAGTATTTT; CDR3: CASSLTSGISTDTQYF
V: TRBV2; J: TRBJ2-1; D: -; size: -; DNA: TGTGCCAGCAGGGGGTGGCCCCAGGCGCCGTTCTTC; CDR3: CASRGWPQAPFF
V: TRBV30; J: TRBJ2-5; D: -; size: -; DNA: TGTGCCTGGAACAGACAAGAGACCCAGTACTTC; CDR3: CAWNRQETQYF
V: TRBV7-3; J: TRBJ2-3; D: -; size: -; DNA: TGTGCCAGCAGCTTGGTCAGTGGCACAGATACGCAGTATTTT; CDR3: CASSLVSGTDTQYF
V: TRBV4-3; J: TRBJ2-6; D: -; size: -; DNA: TGCGCCAGCAGCCAAGATATCCTGTCCTCTGGGGCCAACGTCCTGACTTTC; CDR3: CASSQDILSSGANVLTF
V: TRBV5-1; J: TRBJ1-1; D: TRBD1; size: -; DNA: TGCGCCAGCAGCTCACAGGGGGCGTTGAACACTGAAGCTTTCTTT; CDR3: CASSSQGALNTEAFF
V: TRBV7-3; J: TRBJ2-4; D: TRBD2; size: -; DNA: TGTGCCAGCAGCTTAGCGGGGGAAAACATTCAGTACTTC; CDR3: CASSLAGENIQYF
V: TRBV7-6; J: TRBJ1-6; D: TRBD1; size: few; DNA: TGTGCCAGCAGCCTCCGACAGGGACGTGATTCACCCCTCCACTTT; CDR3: CASSLRQGRDSPLHF
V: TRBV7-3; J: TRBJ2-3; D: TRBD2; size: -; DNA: TGTGCCAGCAGCCAGCGGGGGGCTTACACAGATACGCAGTATTTT; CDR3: CASSQRGAYTDTQYF
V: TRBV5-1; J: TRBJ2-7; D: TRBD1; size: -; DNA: TGCGCCAGCAGCTTGGAGGCAGGGGGCGTCTACGAGCAGTACTTC; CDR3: CASSLEAGGVYEQYF
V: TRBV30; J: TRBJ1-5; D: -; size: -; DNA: TGTGCCTGGGCTGGACAGTCCTACAATCAGCCCCAGCATTTT; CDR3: CAWAGQSYNQPQHF
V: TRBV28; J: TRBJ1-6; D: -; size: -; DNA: TGTGCCAGCAGTTTCGAGGCGAGTAATTCACCCCTCCACTTT; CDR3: CASSFEASNSPLHF
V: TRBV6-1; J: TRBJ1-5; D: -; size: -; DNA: TGTGCCAGCAGTGAAGTTCTACAGGGCGTTTATAGCAATCAGCCCCAGCATTTT; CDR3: CASSEVLQGVYSNQPQHF
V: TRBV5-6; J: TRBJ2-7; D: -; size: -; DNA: TGTGCCAGCAGCGAGTTAGATTGGGGGGACGAGCAGTACTTC; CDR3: CASSELDWGDEQYF
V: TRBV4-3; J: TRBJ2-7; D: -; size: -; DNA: TGCGCCAGCAGCCAATGGACAGTCCCCTACGAGCAGTACTTC; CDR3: CASSQWTVPYEQYF
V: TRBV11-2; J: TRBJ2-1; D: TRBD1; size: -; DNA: TGTGCCAGCAGCTTAGTTACGTTAGACTGGACAGGGGATGAGCAGTTCTTC; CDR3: CASSLVTLDWTGDEQFF
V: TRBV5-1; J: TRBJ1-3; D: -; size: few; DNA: TGCGCCAGCACCCTTGGGTCGCCGGGAAACACCATATATTTT; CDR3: CASTLGSPGNTIYF
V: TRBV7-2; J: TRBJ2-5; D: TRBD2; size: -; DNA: TGTGCCAGCAGCTTAGCGTCGCTAGGGAGGGGTAAAGAGACCCAGTACTTC; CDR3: CASSLASLGRGKETQYF
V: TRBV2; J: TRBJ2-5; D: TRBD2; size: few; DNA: TGTGCCAGCGGCGGGGGGGCCTCAGAGACCCAGTACTTC; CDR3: CASGGGASETQYF
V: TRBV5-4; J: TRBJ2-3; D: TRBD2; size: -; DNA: TGTGCCAGCAGCTCGACTAGCGGGTCCCGTCTTTATGGGCAAGATACGCAGTATTTT; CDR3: CASSSTSGSRLYGQDTQYF
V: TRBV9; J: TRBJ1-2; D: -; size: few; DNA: TGTGCCAGCAGCGACCGGTGGGGCTACACCTTC; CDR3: CASSDRWGYTF
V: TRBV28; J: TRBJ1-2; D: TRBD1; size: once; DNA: TGTGCCAGCAGGCGACAGGGGAACTATGGCTACACCTTC; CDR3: CASRRQGNYGYTF
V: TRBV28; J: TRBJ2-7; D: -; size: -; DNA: TGTGCCAGCAGTCGCCTAGGCGGGTTCTACGAGCAGTACTTC; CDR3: CASSRLGGFYEQYF
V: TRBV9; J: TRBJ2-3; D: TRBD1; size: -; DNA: TGTGCCAGCAGCGCCGGGACAGGGCTCACAGATACGCAGTATTTT; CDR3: CASSAGTGLTDTQYF
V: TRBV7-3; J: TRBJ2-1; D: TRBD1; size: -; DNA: TGTGCCAGCAGCTTACGGACAGGGCTGGGGTACAATGAGCAGTTCTTC; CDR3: CASSLRTGLGYNEQFF
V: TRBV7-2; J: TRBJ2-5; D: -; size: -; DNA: TGTGCCAGCAGCTTATCGGGCAGACAAGAGACCCAGTACTTC; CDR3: CASSLSGRQETQYF